These 12 T cell receptor beta chains came from one sample sequenced in a study of blood T cell repertoires in COVID-19. Sequencing used immunoSEQ multiplex PCR; TCRdb keeps in-frame clones, though not all of them. The sample carries roughly 250,000 clones, around nine tenths recorded once. Sequencing was carried out using peripheral blood. Receptors originate from a man aged 35 to 55 who had recovered from COVID-19.

The rearrangement uses TRBV9 and TRBJ1-1; no definite D call. Trimming took 1 base from V and 11 from J, leaving 15 bases between them. The CDR3 loop spans 13 amino acids. CDR1 and CDR2 (germline): SGDLS, YYNGEE. CDR3 region: CASSVTPFEEAFF. CDR3 coding DNA: TGTGCCAGCAGCGTAACTCCATTCGAGGAGGCTTTCTTT.

The count of this clone is one. J is TRBJ1-2 and V is TRBV7-2, with 10 bases fitting TRBD1. After removal of 5 bases from V and 13 bases from J, the junction contained 10 bases not matched to a gene. This CDR3 is built from 13 residues. CDR1 is SGHTA, CDR2 FQGNSA, per germline. The CDR3 loop is CASSRDRGLGATF. The CDR3 region has the DNA TGTGCCAGCAGCCGGGACAGGGGCCTAGGTGCCACCTTC.

The CDR3 DNA is TGTGCCAGCAGCCCTCTAGCGGGGGGAAGCTCCTACAATGAGCAGTTCTTC. Its translation is CASSPLAGGSSYNEQFF. V and J are TRBV5-4 and TRBJ2-1; 11 nucleotides line up with TRBD2. Germline-derived CDR1 and CDR2 are SGHNT and YYREEE (reference sequence). The V gene end was trimmed by 4 bases and the J gene end by 0 bases; junction bases not matched to a gene: 6. This CDR3 is built from 17 residues.

V gene TRBV2 combines with J gene TRBJ2-5, with 8 bases identical to TRBD1. The CDR3 consists of 13 residues. Germline lookup yields CDR1 SNHLY and CDR2 FYNNEI. The trim removed 7 bases at V and 3 bases at J, leaving 4 bases unmatched. CDR3 loop: CASIGDRKETQYF. Here the CDR3 DNA reads TGTGCCAGCATAGGGGACAGGAAAGAGACCCAGTACTTC.

This chain joins TRBV5-4 and TRBJ2-5, with D hard to call. V shed 5 bases and J shed 5 bases, with 10 bases lying between them. The CDR3 has 12 amino acids. Germline CDR1 and CDR2: SGHNT and YYREEE (reference sequence). Here the CDR3 DNA reads TGTGCCAGCAGGGAATCCGGGGAGACCCAGTACTTC. This encodes CASRESGETQYF.

The V gene is TRBV20-1, the J gene TRBJ2-1; 7 bases match TRBD2. Trimming took 3 bases from V and 5 from J; bases not matched to a gene: 7. The CDR3 has 14 amino acids. Germline CDR1 reads DFQATT; CDR2 reads SNEGSKA (reference sequence). The CDR3 coding sequence is TGCAGTGCTAGTATGCGGGAGCTAGACAATGAGCAGTTCTTC. Translating it yields CSASMRELDNEQFF.

The rearrangement joins TRBV11-2 to TRBJ2-7; 7 bases match TRBD2. V shed 1 base, J shed 6 bases, and the junction held 12 bases outside the gene matches. Per the germline V gene, CDR1 is SGHAT and CDR2 is FQNNGV. CDR3 size: 16 residues. The CDR3 here is CASSLGSGGSRTEQYF. CDR3 sequence (DNA): TGTGCCAGCAGCTTAGGGTCGGGCGGGAGTAGGACCGAGCAGTACTTC. Full variable domain (outside the CDR3, taken from reference TRBV11-2 and TRBJ2-7): EAGVAQSPRYKIIEKRQSVAFWCNPISGHATLYWYQQILGQGPKLLIQFQNNGVVDDSQLPKDRFSAERLKGVDSTLKIQPAKLEDSAVYLCASSLGSGGSRTEQYFGPGTRLTVT.

The CDR3 sequence is CASSLRGGSSYNEQFF. The CDR3 DNA follows: TGCGCCAGCAGCCTACGGGGGGGCAGCTCCTACAATGAGCAGTTCTTC. The chain recombines TRBV5-1 with TRBJ2-1; 8 bases agree with TRBD2. Trimming took 4 bases from V and 0 from J; bases not matched to a gene: 6. Germline CDR1 reads SGHRS; CDR2 reads YFSETQ. The CDR3 is 16 residues long.

This chain joins TRBV24-1 and TRBJ2-5; weak D call: TRBD1 (6 bases). V gave up 3 bases and J gave up 1 base, with 11 bases separating them. This CDR3 contains 15 residues. Germline CDR1 KGHDR, CDR2 SFDVKD. The CDR3 reads CATSDVGQGQETQYF. CDR3 bases: TGTGCCACCAGTGATGTGGGACAAGGCCAAGAGACCCAGTACTTC.

The chain recombines TRBV7-2 with TRBJ2-5, with 7 bases matching TRBD2. The CDR3 consists of 15 residues. Germline CDR1 SGHTA, CDR2 FQGNSA. V lost 1 base, J lost 5 bases, and 7 bases stayed unmatched. CDR3 protein: CASSLDSGRWETQYF. CDR3 sequence (DNA): TGTGCCAGCAGCTTAGATAGCGGGCGCTGGGAGACCCAGTACTTC.

A few counts support this clone. The chain joins TRBV30 to TRBJ2-3; possible D gene TRBD1, 6 bases. The CDR3 loop spans 15 amino acids. Germline V gene data show CDR1 as GTSNPN and CDR2 as SVGIG (reference sequence). V was trimmed by 1 base and J by 0 bases, leaving 11 bases between them. The CDR3 sequence: CAWSGTASSTDTQYF. In DNA, the CDR3 is TGTGCCTGGAGTGGGACAGCCTCTAGCACAGATACGCAGTATTTT.

This clone was observed a handful of times. The genes are TRBV18 and TRBJ1-2; tentatively, D is TRBD1 (6 bases). The germline V gene has CDR1 KGHSH and CDR2 LQKENI. The CDR3 length is 16 residues. Between the trimmed V and J ends, which lost 3 bases and 4 bases, there was a span of 18 bases. The CDR3 reads CASSPSTQQGGYGYTF. The CDR3 bases are TGTGCCAGCTCACCGAGCACGCAACAGGGTGGCTATGGCTACACCTTC.